The present entry profiles one TCR beta chain with its context. TCRdb's table, derived via immunoSEQ multiplex PCR, lists solely in-frame clones and lacks some. The repertoire holds 250,000 to 300,000 clones, with roughly 90% as singletons. The sample originates from a study of blood T cell repertoires in COVID-19. The specimen sequenced was PBMCs or T cells enriched from blood (not recorded which). The sequence derives from a woman aged 35 to 49 with acute COVID-19.

In DNA form, the CDR3 reads TGTGCCAGCAGTCCCCGGGACAGGGCCGGCTATGGCTACACCTTC. It specifies CASSPRDRAGYGYTF. The J gene is TRBJ1-2, the V gene TRBV27; 9 nucleotides align to TRBD1. With 5 bases clipped from V and 4 bases from J, the junction kept 8 bases outside the gene matches. The CDR3 runs to 15 residues. CDR1 and CDR2 (germline): MNHEY, SMNVEV (reference sequence).